This entry is about one T cell receptor beta chain. The data stem from a study of glioma-infiltrating T cells after dendritic cell vaccination. Here immunoSEQ multiplex PCR was the method, and the copy in TCRdb shows in-frame clones only, minus some. The sample holds some 60,000 clones, just under 85% seen once. Trimming took 2 bases from V and 5 from J, leaving 10 bases between them. CDR1 and CDR2 (germline): SGHRS, YFSETQ. The length of the CDR3 is 13 residues. Described time point: after dendritic cell vaccination, including at tumor progression/relapse. The TCR originated in a human donor with glioblastoma. The chain is built from TRBV5-1 and TRBJ1-1; a weak D match, TRBD1 (6 bases). Sample: blood, taken after dendritic cell vaccination. The DNA of the CDR3 is TGCGCCAGCAGCTTCGGGGGGCCAACTGAAGCTTTCTTT. It translates to CASSFGGPTEAFF.